The 17 T cell receptor beta chains in this list originate from one sample, sequenced in a study of blood T cell repertoires in COVID-19. Using immunoSEQ multiplex PCR, the repertoire was profiled, and TCRdb retains in-frame clones only, with some absent. The sample lists 130,000 or so clones, around 85% seen once, with about 9.2% in the top ten. The sequenced sample was PBMCs or T cells enriched from blood (not recorded which). The receptors were gathered from a man aged 50-59 years who had recovered from COVID-19.

The DNA of the CDR3 is TGTGCCATACGGGAAATCTCTGGAAACACCATATATTTT. Protein: CAIREISGNTIYF. V usage is TRBV2 and J usage is TRBJ1-3; D unclear. Deletions cut 10 bases from V and 0 bases from J, with 10 bases between. Looked up from germline, CDR1 is SNHLY and CDR2 is FYNNEI. The length of the CDR3 is 13 residues.

J is TRBJ1-6 and V is TRBV4-3, with TRBD1 identical over 7 bases. Germline V gives CDR1 LGHNA, CDR2 YSLEER. The V segment lost 3 bases and the J segment 8 bases; nucleotides outside the gene matches: 10. This CDR3 region has 16 residues. The CDR3 sequence: CASSQGFRGQYSPLHF. CDR3 DNA: TGCGCCAGCAGCCAGGGATTTCGGGGACAGTATTCACCCCTCCACTTT.

V usage is TRBV6-5 and J usage is TRBJ2-5; 7 positions match TRBD1. V was pared by 6 bases and J by 5 bases, with 6 bases of the junction left unmatched. Germline V CDR1 and CDR2: MNHEY, SVGAGI. The CDR3 contains 13 residues. This CDR3 reads CASSPRGRETQYF. CDR3 coding DNA: TGTGCCAGCAGCCCAAGGGGGCGGGAGACCCAGTACTTC.

This clone was counted a single time. The chain has TRBV19 and TRBJ1-4; possible D gene TRBD1, 6 bases. Looked up from germline, CDR1 is LNHDA and CDR2 is SQIVND (reference sequence). This CDR3 has 15 residues. The V end lost 3 bases, the J end lost 1 base, and 9 bases lay between the germline ends. CDR3 sequence: CASSIPTGTNEKLFF. CDR3 in DNA: TGTGCCAGTAGTATTCCGACAGGAACTAATGAAAAACTGTTTTTT.

The chain has TRBV21-1 and TRBJ1-4; TRBD1, as called in the table, went unchecked against the DNA. TRBV21-1 is reported as a pseudogene. CDR3 length: 14 amino acids. The DNA of the CDR3 is TGTGCCAGCAGCAAAGCGCTTGGGCCTTGCGAACTGTTTTTT. Translation gives CASSKALGPCELFF.

This clone was counted only a few times. This chain connects TRBV2 to TRBJ2-1; maybe TRBD1 (6 bases). Per the germline V gene, CDR1 is SNHLY and CDR2 is FYNNEI. V gave up 7 bases and J gave up 5 bases, with 18 bases separating them. CDR3 size: 15 residues. CDR3 loop: CASTSGASLHNEQFF. The CDR3 DNA is TGTGCCAGCACCTCAGGGGCTAGTTTGCACAATGAGCAGTTCTTC.

The rearrangement uses TRBV27 and TRBJ2-6; TRBD1 is a possible D gene (5 bases). The CDR3 is 20 amino acids. V was trimmed by 5 bases and J by 0 bases, leaving 23 bases between them. Germline V gene data show CDR1 as MNHEY and CDR2 as SMNVEV (reference sequence). CDR3 protein: CASSQGRFRSRSSGANVLTF. The CDR3 region has the DNA TGTGCCAGCAGTCAGGGCAGGTTTAGGTCGCGGAGCTCTGGGGCCAACGTCCTGACTTTC.

CDR3 sequence: CASSPIYEQYF. The CDR3 DNA sequence: TGTGCCAGCAGCCCCATTTACGAGCAGTACTTC. The gene calls are TRBV7-8 and TRBJ2-7; D remains unclear. With 5 bases removed from V and 4 bases from J, the gap between germline ends came to 6 bases. This CDR3 comprises 11 residues. CDR1 is SGHVS, CDR2 FQNEAQ, per germline.

The V gene is TRBV6-5, the J gene TRBJ1-1, with D possibly TRBD1 on 6 matching bases. CDR3 size: 15 residues. Germline values: CDR1 MNHEY, CDR2 SVGAGI. V dropped 6 bases and J dropped 1 base, with 15 bases sitting between them. The CDR3 loop reads CASRYDNRANTEAFF. CDR3 in DNA: TGTGCCAGCAGATACGATAACAGGGCGAACACTGAAGCTTTCTTT.

The rearrangement joins TRBV27 to TRBJ2-7, with D possibly TRBD1 on 5 matching bases. V was pared by 11 bases and J by 3 bases, with 11 bases between. CDR3 size: 11 residues. CDR1 and CDR2 (germline): MNHEY, SMNVEV (reference sequence). DNA of the CDR3: TGTGCCTCAGGGCCTCTCTACGAGCAGTACTTC. Protein: CASGPLYEQYF.

J is TRBJ2-7 and V is TRBV7-2; D perhaps matches TRBD1 (6 bases). Germline V gives CDR1 SGHTA, CDR2 FQGNSA. The CDR3 is made up of 13 amino acids. Trimming pared 1 base from V and 2 bases from J, leaving 6 bases between. CDR3 DNA: TGTGCCAGCAGCTTAGGGACAGCCTACGAGCAGTACTTC. Protein product: CASSLGTAYEQYF.

This chain uses TRBV19 with TRBJ1-2; 8 nucleotides line up with TRBD1. Germline trimming cut 6 bases from V and 8 bases from J; bases unmatched to any gene: 8. The CDR3 length is 13 residues. Germline V gives CDR1 LNHDA, CDR2 SQIVND (reference sequence). The DNA of the CDR3 is TGTGCCAGTAGGTGGGCAGGGGGCGTCGGCTACACCTTC. This sequence encodes CASRWAGGVGYTF. The entire variable domain, with the rest obtained from reference TRBV19 and TRBJ1-2, is as follows: DGGITQSPKYLFRKEGQNVTLSCEQNLNHDAMYWYRQDPGQGLRLIYYSQIVNDFQKGDIAEGYSVSREKKESFPLTVTSAQKNPTAFYLCASRWAGGVGYTFGSGTRLTVV.

The genes are TRBV19 and TRBJ1-3; 7 bases align to TRBD1. This CDR3 is built from 15 residues. The germline CDR1 and CDR2 sequences are LNHDA and SQIVND (reference sequence). V trimming: 6 bases; J trimming: 2 bases; junction bases outside the gene matches: 7. The CDR3 sequence is CASSNPGTAGNTIYF. In DNA form, the CDR3 reads TGTGCCAGTAGCAACCCCGGGACAGCTGGAAACACCATATATTTT.

The chain employs TRBV7-8 and TRBJ2-5, with a possible D match to TRBD1 (5 bases). The V end was cut by 5 bases, the J end by 3 bases, with 16 bases between. This CDR3 contains 15 residues. Germline V gene lookup returns CDR1 SGHVS and CDR2 FQNEAQ. In DNA, the CDR3 is TGTGCCAGCAGCCGACGTCAGGGCGCGGAAGAGACCCAGTACTTC. Its protein is CASSRRQGAEETQYF.

In its sample, this clone was seen once. The genes are TRBV19 and TRBJ2-7; TRBD1 matches at 7 bases. The V gene's germline CDR1 is LNHDA and CDR2 SQIVND (reference sequence). Trimming at V came to 4 bases and at J to 5 bases, leaving 2 bases not matched to a gene. The CDR3 spans 12 residues. This CDR3 is CASSTDRDEQYF. The CDR3 coding sequence is TGTGCCAGTAGTACAGACAGGGACGAGCAGTACTTC.

This clone was seen a single time. This chain connects TRBV5-6 to TRBJ1-5; TRBD1 aligns across 9 bases. CDR1 SGHDT and CDR2 YYEEEE come from the germline V gene. V shed 4 bases, J shed 5 bases, and the junction held 4 bases outside the gene matches. The CDR3 consists of 14 residues. CDR3 in amino acids: CASSPGQGYQPQHF. In DNA form, the CDR3 reads TGTGCCAGCAGCCCGGGACAGGGTTATCAGCCCCAGCATTTT.

V gene TRBV2 combines with J gene TRBJ1-5; D might be TRBD1 (6 bases). This CDR3 region has 19 residues. Deletions cut 1 base from V and 2 bases from J, with 21 bases between. Germline assignment: CDR1 SNHLY and CDR2 FYNNEI. The CDR3 loop is CASSEVQGHRSYGNQPQHF. CDR3 coding DNA: TGTGCCAGCAGTGAAGTCCAGGGACATAGGTCGTATGGCAATCAGCCCCAGCATTTT.